This T cell receptor (beta chain) was identified during a study of CD8 T cells in Susac syndrome. Negative isolation yielded CD8+ and CD4+ T cells; FACS enriched TEMRA cells. With random hexamers, reverse transcription was performed on roughly 0.5 to 1 ug of RNA. TCR beta CDR3 was amplified by immunoSEQ covering 54 Vbeta and 13 Jbeta. TCRdb itself ran the immunoSEQ multiplex PCR reads through MiXCR, one entry per CDR3 protein. The sample lists 110,000 to 150,000 distinct CDR3 sequences, nearly 97% seen once, with roughly 0.084% in the top ten. The V gene lost 5 bases and the J gene lost 5 bases, with 15 bases spanning the gap. Germline V gene lookup returns CDR1 KGHSH and CDR2 LQKENI. This CDR3 comprises 14 residues.

The sample was CD4+ T cells from PBMCs. The chain carries TRBV18 and TRBJ1-1, with D maybe TRBD1 (6 bases). This clonotype was obtained from a human donor with Susac syndrome. The CDR3 loop reads CASSSGQTSTEAFF. CDR3 coding DNA: TGTGCCAGCTCATCAGGACAGACCTCAACTGAAGCTTTCTTT.